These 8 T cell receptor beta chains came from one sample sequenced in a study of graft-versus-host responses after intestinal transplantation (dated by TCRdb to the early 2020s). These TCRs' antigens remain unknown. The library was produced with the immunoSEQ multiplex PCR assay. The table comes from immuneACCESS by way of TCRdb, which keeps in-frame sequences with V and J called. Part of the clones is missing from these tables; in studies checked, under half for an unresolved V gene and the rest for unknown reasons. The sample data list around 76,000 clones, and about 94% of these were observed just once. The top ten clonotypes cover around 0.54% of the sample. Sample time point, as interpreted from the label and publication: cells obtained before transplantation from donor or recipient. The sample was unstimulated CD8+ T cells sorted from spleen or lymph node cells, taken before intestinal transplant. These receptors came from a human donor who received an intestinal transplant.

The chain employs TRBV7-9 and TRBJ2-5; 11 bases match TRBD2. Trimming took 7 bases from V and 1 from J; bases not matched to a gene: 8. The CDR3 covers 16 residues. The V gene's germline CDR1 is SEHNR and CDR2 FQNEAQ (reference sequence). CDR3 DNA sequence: TGTGCCAGCAACTATTTGACTAGCGGGATCCAAGAGACCCAGTACTTC. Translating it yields CASNYLTSGIQETQYF.

CDR3 coding DNA: TGCAGCGGTCTGGGAGGGCCTCAAGACAATGAGCAGTTCTTC. Its translation: CSGLGGPQDNEQFF. The chain carries TRBV29-1 and TRBJ2-1; 7 bases line up with TRBD2. The V and J ends lost 7 bases and 5 bases, in that order; junction bases with no gene match: 11. There are 14 residues in the CDR3. Germline V gives CDR1 SQVTM, CDR2 ANQGSEA.

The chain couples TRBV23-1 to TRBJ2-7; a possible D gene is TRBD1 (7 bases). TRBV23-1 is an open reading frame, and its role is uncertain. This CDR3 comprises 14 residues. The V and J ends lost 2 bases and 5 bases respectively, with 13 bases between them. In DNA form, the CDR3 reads TGCGCCAGCAGTCAAGGCAGGGGGGTCGACGAGCAGTACTTC. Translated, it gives CASSQGRGVDEQYF.

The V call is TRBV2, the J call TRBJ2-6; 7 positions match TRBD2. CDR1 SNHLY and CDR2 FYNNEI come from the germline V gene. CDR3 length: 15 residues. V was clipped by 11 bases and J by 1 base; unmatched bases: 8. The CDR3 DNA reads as TGTGCCGGAAATGGGGGGGATTCTGGGGCCAACGTCCTGACTTTC. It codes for CAGNGGDSGANVLTF.

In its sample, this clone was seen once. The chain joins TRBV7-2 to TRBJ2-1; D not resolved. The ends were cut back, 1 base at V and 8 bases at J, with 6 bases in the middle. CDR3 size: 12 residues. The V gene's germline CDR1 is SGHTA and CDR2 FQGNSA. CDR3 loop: CASSLGGYEQFF. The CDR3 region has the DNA TGTGCCAGCAGCTTAGGAGGTTATGAGCAGTTCTTC.

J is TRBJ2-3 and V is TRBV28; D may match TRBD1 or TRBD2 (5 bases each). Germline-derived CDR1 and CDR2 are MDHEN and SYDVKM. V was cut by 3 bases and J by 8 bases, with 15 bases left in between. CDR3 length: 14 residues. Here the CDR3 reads CASSLGDPSGTQYF. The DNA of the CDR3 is TGTGCCAGCAGTTTGGGGGACCCCTCAGGTACGCAGTATTTT.

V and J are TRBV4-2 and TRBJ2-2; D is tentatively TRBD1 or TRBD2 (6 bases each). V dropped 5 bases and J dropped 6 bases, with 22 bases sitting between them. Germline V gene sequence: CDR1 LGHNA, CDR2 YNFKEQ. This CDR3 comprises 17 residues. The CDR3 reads CASSLPWGPRGAGELFF. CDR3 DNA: TGTGCCAGCAGCTTGCCGTGGGGCCCTAGGGGGGCCGGGGAGCTGTTTTTT.

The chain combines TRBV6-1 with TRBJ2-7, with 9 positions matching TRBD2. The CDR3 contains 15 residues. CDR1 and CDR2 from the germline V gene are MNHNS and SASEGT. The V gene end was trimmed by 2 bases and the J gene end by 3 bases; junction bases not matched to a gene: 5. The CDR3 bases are TGTGCCAGCAGTGAACCCCTAGCGGGGAGCTACGAGCAGTACTTC. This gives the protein CASSEPLAGSYEQYF.